The subject of this entry is one TCR beta chain. Its cognate antigen is unknown. The sample originates from a study of PD-1 blockade in classical Hodgkin lymphoma. Study overall: A 3 mg/kg intravenous dose of nivolumab was received by patients every 2 weeks.

CDR3 length: 15 amino acids. Germline CDR1 and CDR2: KGHSH and LQKENI. J was trimmed by 4 bases and V by 2 bases; bases with no gene match: 4. Profiled with immunoSEQ multiplex PCR; TCRdb holds only in-frame clones, not every one. The repertoire holds 20,000 to 25,000 clones, with over 65% as singletons. Relapses following autologous stem cell transplantation were seen in all patients, with brentuximab vedotin exposure varying. Best responses included complete response and partial response; otherwise, the best response was progressive disease. General study findings and limits: Those starting nivolumab under 1 year post-ASCT were excluded.

The material sequenced was peripheral blood mononuclear cells (PBMCs), taken before the second cycle of nivolumab. This sequence originates from a human donor with classical Hodgkin lymphoma. V gene TRBV18 combines with J gene TRBJ2-3; 9 bases align to TRBD2. This CDR3 is CASSPLAGVSDTQYF. The CDR3 bases are TGTGCCAGCTCACCATTAGCGGGAGTATCAGATACGCAGTATTTT.